These 20 T cell receptor beta chains share one sample of origin, sequenced in a study of early T cells in non-severe SARS-CoV-2 infection. TCRdb redid the calling of the 5' RACE reads with MiXCR, one entry per CDR3 protein. This sample has some 62,000 distinct CDR3 sequences, with approximately 9.3% found just once. Sequenced material: whole blood. The source is an adult who was a healthcare worker with PCR-confirmed SARS-CoV-2 infection or an uninfected control (not recorded which).

This clonotype was counted a few times. The genes are TRBV5-1 and TRBJ1-6, with a tentative D call TRBD1 (6 bases). The ends were cut back, 0 bases at V and 7 bases at J, with 11 bases in the middle. The CDR3 has 15 amino acids. Per the germline V gene, CDR1 is SGHRS and CDR2 is YFSETQ. The CDR3 protein is CASSLEQGMNSPLHF. Written as DNA, the CDR3 is TGCGCCAGCAGCTTGGAGCAGGGGATGAATTCACCCCTCCACTTT.

This clonotype was detected ten times or more. The J gene is TRBJ2-1, the V gene TRBV4-2; D not certain. Germline V gene data show CDR1 as LGHNA and CDR2 as YNFKEQ. The CDR3 is 13 residues long. Deletions cut 4 bases from V and 5 bases from J, with 9 bases between. The CDR3 loop reads CASSPSPNNEQFF. The CDR3 DNA is TGTGCCAGCAGCCCATCCCCAAACAATGAGCAGTTCTTC.

The V gene is TRBV7-9, the J gene TRBJ2-3; D remains ambiguous. V shed 0 bases and J shed 4 bases, with 5 bases lying between them. The CDR3 loop spans 13 amino acids. Germline V gene data show CDR1 as SEHNR and CDR2 as FQNEAQ (reference sequence). Here the CDR3 DNA reads TGTGCCAGCAGCTTAGCCCGGGCAGATACGCAGTATTTT. The encoded protein is CASSLARADTQYF.

This clonotype was seen a single time. One junction end does not reproduce the germline sequence, and a read error may be involved. The V and J genes are TRBV7-8 and TRBJ2-2, with D perhaps matching TRBD2 (6 bases). The CDR3 length is 13 residues. Germline V gives CDR1 SGHVS, CDR2 FQNEAQ. CDR3 amino acids: CATSLGGSGELFF. The DNA for the CDR3 is TGTGCCACCAGCTTAGGAGGGTCCGGGGAGCTGTTTTTT.

The sample holds many counts of this clonotype. This chain connects TRBV12-3 or TRBV12-4 to TRBJ1-4, with 9 nucleotides matching TRBD1. There are 16 residues in the CDR3. Losses at the gene ends were 5 bases for V and 4 bases for J; bases not matched to a gene: 8. CDR3 protein: CASSVNPGQGNEKLFF. The CDR3 DNA reads as TGTGCCAGCAGTGTGAATCCGGGACAGGGTAATGAAAAACTGTTTTTT.

This sequence joins TRBV5-1 and TRBJ2-1; D ambiguous. The CDR3 runs to 14 residues. Germline values: CDR1 SGHRS, CDR2 YFSETQ. Trimming cost V 1 base and J 6 bases, with 11 bases left between them. CDR3 residues: CASSLMELSNEQFF. The CDR3 coding sequence is TGCGCCAGCAGCTTGATGGAGCTGTCCAATGAGCAGTTCTTC.

This clonotype was picked up a small number of times. J is TRBJ2-7 and V is TRBV6-5; TRBD2 aligns across 11 bases. CDR1 and CDR2 from the germline V gene are MNHEY and SVGAGI. CDR3 size: 14 residues. V trimming: 2 bases; J trimming: 4 bases; junction bases outside the gene matches: 1. The CDR3 region is CASSYRTSGYEQYV. In DNA, the CDR3 is TGTGCCAGCAGTTACCGGACTAGCGGGTACGAGCAGTACGTC.

This clonotype was found a few times. This chain links TRBV9 with TRBJ1-6; D not resolved. Trimming took 5 bases from V and 8 from J, leaving 14 bases between them. The germline V gene encodes CDR1 SGDLS and CDR2 YYNGEE. The CDR3 spans 14 residues. CDR3 nucleotides: TGTGCCAGCAGGTCGGGCACTTTGGATTCACCCCTCCACTTT. Translated, it gives CASRSGTLDSPLHF.

This clonotype has only a few counts. J is TRBJ2-4 and V is TRBV5-8, with D hard to call. Deletions cut 0 bases from V and 5 bases from J, with 9 bases between. CDR3 length: 14 amino acids. From germline, CDR1 is SGHTS and CDR2 YDEGEE. The CDR3 DNA reads TGTGCCAGCAGCTTGGAGACATTGGAAAACATTCAGTACTTC. Amino acids: CASSLETLENIQYF.

This clonotype came up a few times. DNA of the CDR3: TGTGCCAGCAGCTTGGAACCAGCGGGGGTTGGGCAAGAGACCCAGTACTTC. Its protein is CASSLEPAGVGQETQYF. V is TRBV5-4 and J is TRBJ2-5; 8 nucleotides align to TRBD2. Unmatched junction bases numbered 9, after V lost 0 bases and J lost 2 bases. Germline V gene sequence: CDR1 SGHNT, CDR2 YYREEE (reference sequence). CDR3 length: 17 residues.

The V and J genes are TRBV5-8 and TRBJ1-1; D may be TRBD1 (5 bases). V gave up 0 bases and J gave up 10 bases, with 19 bases separating them. Germline assignment: CDR1 SGHTS and CDR2 YDEGEE. The CDR3 extends over 15 amino acids. CDR3 in amino acids: CASSLEWGGLSGAFF. The CDR3 DNA sequence: TGTGCCAGCAGCTTGGAGTGGGGCGGATTATCTGGAGCTTTCTTT.

V is TRBV6-6 and J is TRBJ2-1; D not resolved. Germline loops: CDR1 MNHNY, CDR2 SVGAGI (reference sequence). The length of the CDR3 is 11 residues. V lost 8 bases and J 8 bases, leaving 10 bases between the germline ends. CDR3 residues: CASGVDHEQFF. CDR3 nucleotides: TGTGCCAGCGGGGTGGACCATGAGCAGTTCTTC.

This clonotype was found many times. This chain joins TRBV9 and TRBJ1-1; D may be TRBD1 (5 bases). The V end lost 4 bases, the J end lost 1 base, and 14 bases lay between the germline ends. Germline V gene data show CDR1 as SGDLS and CDR2 as YYNGEE. This CDR3 is 15 amino acids long. The CDR3 DNA reads TGTGCCAGCAGCCCCAGGGCCCAGACGAACACTGAAGCTTTCTTT. This sequence encodes CASSPRAQTNTEAFF.

The V and J genes are TRBV12-5 and TRBJ1-3, with D maybe TRBD1 (6 bases). Germline lookup yields CDR1 LGHNT and CDR2 FRNRAP. The CDR3 covers 14 residues. The V end was cut by 5 bases, the J end by 2 bases, with 10 bases between. CDR3 coding DNA: TGTGCTAGTGGTCAGTACAGGGCTGGAAACACCATATATTTT. Protein: CASGQYRAGNTIYF. Combining the CDR3 with reference TRBV12-5 and TRBJ1-3 gives the whole variable domain DARVTQTPRHKVTEMGQEVTMRCQPILGHNTVFWYRQTMMQGLELLAYFRNRAPLDDSGMPKDRFSAEMPDATLATLKIQPSEPRDSAVYFCASGQYRAGNTIYFGEGSWLTVV.

On this clonotype: At one end the junction does not follow the germline gene, possibly because of a read error. The gene calls are TRBV2 and TRBJ2-6; 7 bases fit TRBD1. The CDR3 extends over 15 amino acids. CDR1 is SNHLY and CDR2 is FYNNEI in the germline V gene. The CDR3 spells CASNTQGVGVNVLTF. The CDR3 nucleotides are TGTGCCAGCAACACGCAGGGGGTAGGGGTCAACGTCCTGACTTTC. The full variable domain, rest sourced from reference TRBV2 and TRBJ2-6, is EPEVTQTPSHQVTQMGQEVILRCVPISNHLYFYWYRQILGQKVEFLVSFYNNEISEKSEIFDDQFSVERPDGSNFTLKIRSTKLEDSAMYFCASNTQGVGVNVLTFGAGSRLTVL.

The CDR3 DNA is TGTGCCAGCAGCCAAGTTGGGGGAACCAAAAACATTCAGTACTTC. Its translation: CASSQVGGTKNIQYF. The V call is TRBV14, the J call TRBJ2-4; D may match TRBD1 or TRBD2 (5 bases each). V was clipped by 1 base and J by 2 bases, with 9 bases between them. This CDR3 has 15 amino acids. CDR1 is SGHDN and CDR2 is FVKESK in the germline V gene.

In its sample, this clonotype was seen a few times. The CDR3 is CASSRVGLRSTDTQYF. In DNA, the CDR3 is TGTGCCAGCAGCCGCGTTGGATTAAGAAGCACAGATACGCAGTATTTT. The rearrangement joins TRBV4-2 to TRBJ2-3; D gene unclear. Germline V CDR1 and CDR2: LGHNA, YNFKEQ. This CDR3 is 16 amino acids long. Trimming took 4 bases from V and 0 from J, leaving 14 bases between them.

Only a few counts were recorded for this clonotype. The chain uses TRBV3-1 and TRBJ2-3; 8 nucleotides agree with TRBD1. V was clipped by 3 bases and J by 11 bases; unmatched bases: 10. Germline-derived CDR1 and CDR2 are LGHDT and YNNKEL (reference sequence). The CDR3 extends over 14 amino acids. CDR3 nucleotides: TGTGCCAGCAGCCACATGGCAGGGGGCCGGGTGCAGTATTTT. Its protein product is CASSHMAGGRVQYF.

This clonotype was detected ten times or more. The chain employs TRBV20-1 and TRBJ2-3, with D maybe TRBD2 (7 bases). The CDR3 spans 16 residues. The germline V gene has CDR1 DFQATT and CDR2 SNEGSKA (reference sequence). Trimming took 0 bases from V and 3 from J, leaving 16 bases between them. The DNA for the CDR3 is TGCAGTGCTAGAGATCCGGGCCGGGGGGCGACAGATACGCAGTATTTT. It codes for CSARDPGRGATDTQYF.

The V and J genes are TRBV5-5 and TRBJ2-1; no firm D call. There are 13 residues in the CDR3. V dropped 1 base and J dropped 3 bases, with 5 bases sitting between them. The germline gives CDR1 SGHKS, CDR2 YYEKEE (reference sequence). The CDR3, as DNA: TGTGCCAGCAGCTTGTGGGACTACAATGAGCAGTTCTTC. This sequence encodes CASSLWDYNEQFF. Variable domain in full (rest from reference TRBV5-5 and TRBJ2-1): DAGVTQSPTHLIKTRGQQVTLRCSPISGHKSVSWYQQVLGQGPQFIFQYYEKEERGRGNFPDRFSARQFPNYSSELNVNALLLGDSALYLCASSLWDYNEQFFGPGTRLTVL.